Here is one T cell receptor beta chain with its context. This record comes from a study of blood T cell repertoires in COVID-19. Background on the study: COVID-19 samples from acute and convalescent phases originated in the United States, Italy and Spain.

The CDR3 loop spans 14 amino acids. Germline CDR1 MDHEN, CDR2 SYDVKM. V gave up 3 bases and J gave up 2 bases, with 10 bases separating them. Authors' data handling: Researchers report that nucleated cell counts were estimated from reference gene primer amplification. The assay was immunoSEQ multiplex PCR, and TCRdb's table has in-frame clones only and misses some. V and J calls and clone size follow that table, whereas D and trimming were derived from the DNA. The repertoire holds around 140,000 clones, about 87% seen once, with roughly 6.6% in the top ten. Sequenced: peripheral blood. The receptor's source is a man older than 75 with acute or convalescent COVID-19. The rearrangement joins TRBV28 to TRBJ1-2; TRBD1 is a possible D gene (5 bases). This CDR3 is CASSFVAGNYGYTF. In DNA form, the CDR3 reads TGTGCCAGCAGTTTTGTCGCAGGGAACTATGGCTACACCTTC.